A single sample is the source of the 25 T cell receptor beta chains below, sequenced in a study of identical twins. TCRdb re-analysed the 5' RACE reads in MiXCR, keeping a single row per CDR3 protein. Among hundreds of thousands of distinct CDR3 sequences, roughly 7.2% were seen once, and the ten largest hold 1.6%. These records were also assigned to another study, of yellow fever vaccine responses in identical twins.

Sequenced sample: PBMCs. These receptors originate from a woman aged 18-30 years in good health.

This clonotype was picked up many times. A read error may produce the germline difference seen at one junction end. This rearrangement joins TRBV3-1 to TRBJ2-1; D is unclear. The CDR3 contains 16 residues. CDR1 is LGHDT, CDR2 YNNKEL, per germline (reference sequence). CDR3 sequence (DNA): TGTGCCAGCACCCAATTTTCCCTATCCCCCAAATCTGAGCAGTTCTTC. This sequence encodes CASTQFSLSPKSEQFF.

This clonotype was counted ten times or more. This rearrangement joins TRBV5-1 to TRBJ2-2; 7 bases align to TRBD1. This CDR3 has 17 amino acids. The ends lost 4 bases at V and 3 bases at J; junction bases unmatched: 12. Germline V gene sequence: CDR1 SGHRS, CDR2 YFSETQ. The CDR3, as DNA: TGCGCCAGCAGCCTTTCTTTAGGGGGCTGGGACACCGGGGAGCTGTTTTTT. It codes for CASSLSLGGWDTGELFF.

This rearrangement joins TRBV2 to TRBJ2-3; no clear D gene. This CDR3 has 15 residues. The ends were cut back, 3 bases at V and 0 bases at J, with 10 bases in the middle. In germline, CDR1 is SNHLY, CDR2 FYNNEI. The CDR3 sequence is CASSDRTQSTDTQYF. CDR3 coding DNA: TGTGCCAGCAGTGATCGGACGCAAAGCACAGATACGCAGTATTTT.

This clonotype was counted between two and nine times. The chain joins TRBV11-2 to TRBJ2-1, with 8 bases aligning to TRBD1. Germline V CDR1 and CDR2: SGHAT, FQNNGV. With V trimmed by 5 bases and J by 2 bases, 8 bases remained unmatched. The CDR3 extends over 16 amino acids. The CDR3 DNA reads TGTGCCAGCAGCGACGAGACAGGGGACCCCTACAATGAGCAGTTCTTC. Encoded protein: CASSDETGDPYNEQFF.

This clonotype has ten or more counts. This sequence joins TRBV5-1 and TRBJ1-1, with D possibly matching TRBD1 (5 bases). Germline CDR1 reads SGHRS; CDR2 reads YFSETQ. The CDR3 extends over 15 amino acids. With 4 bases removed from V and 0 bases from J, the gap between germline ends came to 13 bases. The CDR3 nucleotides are TGCGCCAGCAGCAGTCGACAGTCCATGAACACTGAAGCTTTCTTT. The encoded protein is CASSSRQSMNTEAFF.

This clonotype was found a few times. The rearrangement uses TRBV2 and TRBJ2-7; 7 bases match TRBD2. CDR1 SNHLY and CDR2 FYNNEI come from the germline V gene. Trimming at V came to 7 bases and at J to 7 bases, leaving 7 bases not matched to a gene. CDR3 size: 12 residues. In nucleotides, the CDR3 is TGTGCCAGCAACGGGGGGTTAGGGGAGCAGTACGTC. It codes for CASNGGLGEQYV.

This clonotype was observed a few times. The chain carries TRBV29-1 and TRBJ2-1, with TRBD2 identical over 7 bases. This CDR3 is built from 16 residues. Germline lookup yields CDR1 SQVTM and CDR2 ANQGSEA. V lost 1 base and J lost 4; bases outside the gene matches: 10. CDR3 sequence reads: CSVEGGARGTYNEQFF. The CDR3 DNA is TGCAGCGTTGAAGGTGGTGCGCGGGGGACGTACAATGAGCAGTTCTTC.

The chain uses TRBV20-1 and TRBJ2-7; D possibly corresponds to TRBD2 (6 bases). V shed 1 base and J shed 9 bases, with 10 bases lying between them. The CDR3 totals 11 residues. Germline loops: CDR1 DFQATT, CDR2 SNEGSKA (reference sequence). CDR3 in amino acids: CSARVGLLQYF. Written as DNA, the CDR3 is TGCAGTGCTAGAGTGGGACTCCTGCAGTACTTC.

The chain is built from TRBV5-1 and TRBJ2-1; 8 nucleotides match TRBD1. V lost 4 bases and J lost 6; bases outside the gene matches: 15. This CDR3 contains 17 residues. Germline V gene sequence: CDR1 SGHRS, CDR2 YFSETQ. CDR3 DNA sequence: TGCGCCAGCAGCCCCCGGACAGGGCTCTACATTGGCAATGAGCAGTTCTTC. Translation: CASSPRTGLYIGNEQFF.

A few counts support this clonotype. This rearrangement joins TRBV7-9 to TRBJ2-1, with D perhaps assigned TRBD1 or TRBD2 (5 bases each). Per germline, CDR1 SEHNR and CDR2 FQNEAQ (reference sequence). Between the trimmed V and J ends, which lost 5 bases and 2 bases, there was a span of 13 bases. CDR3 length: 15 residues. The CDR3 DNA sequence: TGTGCCAGCAGCCAAGGGACGGCCGCCTACAATGAGCAGTTCTTC. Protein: CASSQGTAAYNEQFF.

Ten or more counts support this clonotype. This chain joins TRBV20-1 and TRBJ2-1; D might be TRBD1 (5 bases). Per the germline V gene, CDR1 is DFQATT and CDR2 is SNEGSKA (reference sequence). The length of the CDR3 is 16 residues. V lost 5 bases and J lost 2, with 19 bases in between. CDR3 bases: TGCAGTGCTTCCACCGACCCCAGGGTACCCTACAATGAGCAGTTCTTC. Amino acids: CSASTDPRVPYNEQFF.

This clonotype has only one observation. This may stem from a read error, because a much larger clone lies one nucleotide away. The CDR3 region has the DNA TGCGCCAGCAGCTTGGGGACAGGGGTTAACACAGAAACGCAGTATTTT. This gives the protein CASSLGTGVNTETQYF. The V gene is TRBV5-1, the J gene TRBJ2-3; 9 bases line up with TRBD1. The germline gives CDR1 SGHRS, CDR2 YFSETQ. This CDR3 is 16 amino acids long.

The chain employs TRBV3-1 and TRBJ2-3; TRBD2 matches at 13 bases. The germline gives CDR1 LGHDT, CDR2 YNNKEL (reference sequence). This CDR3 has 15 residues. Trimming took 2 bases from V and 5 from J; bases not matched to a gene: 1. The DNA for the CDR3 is TGTGCCAGCAGCCAAAGGACTAGCGGGAGAGATACGCAGTATTTT. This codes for CASSQRTSGRDTQYF.

CDR3 DNA sequence: TGTGCCAGCAGCCAAGATTTAGCAGTTTCCGGGTGGGGGATGAACGCTAACACTGAAGCTTTCTTT. Encoded protein: CASSQDLAVSGWGMNANTEAFF. The chain couples TRBV4-2 to TRBJ1-1, with D possibly TRBD1 on 5 matching bases. The germline V and J ends were trimmed by 0 bases and 2 bases, with 31 bases remaining between them. The CDR3 consists of 22 residues. CDR1 and CDR2 (germline): LGHNA, YNFKEQ.

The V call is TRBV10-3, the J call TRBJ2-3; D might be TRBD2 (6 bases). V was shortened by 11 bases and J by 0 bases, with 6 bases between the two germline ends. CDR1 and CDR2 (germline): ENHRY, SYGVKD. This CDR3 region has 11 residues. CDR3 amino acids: CAGGSTDTQYF. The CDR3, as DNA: TGTGCCGGAGGGAGCACAGATACGCAGTATTTT.

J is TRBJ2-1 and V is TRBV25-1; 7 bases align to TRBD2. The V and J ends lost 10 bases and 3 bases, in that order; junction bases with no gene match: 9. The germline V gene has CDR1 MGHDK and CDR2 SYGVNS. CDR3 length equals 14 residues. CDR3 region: CATRWGGFYNEQFF. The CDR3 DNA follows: TGTGCCACCCGATGGGGGGGGTTCTACAATGAGCAGTTCTTC. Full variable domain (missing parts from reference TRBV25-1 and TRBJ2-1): EADIYQTPRYLVIGTGKKITLECSQTMGHDKMYWYQQDPGMELHLIHYSYGVNSTEKGDLSSESTVSRIRTEHFPLTLESARPSHTSQYLCATRWGGFYNEQFFGPGTRLTVL.

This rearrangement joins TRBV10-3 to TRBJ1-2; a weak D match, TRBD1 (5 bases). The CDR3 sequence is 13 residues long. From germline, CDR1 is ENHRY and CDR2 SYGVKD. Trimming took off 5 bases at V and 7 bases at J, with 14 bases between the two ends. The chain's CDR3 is CAISMTGEGGYTF. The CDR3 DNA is TGTGCCATCAGTATGACGGGGGAAGGTGGCTACACCTTC.

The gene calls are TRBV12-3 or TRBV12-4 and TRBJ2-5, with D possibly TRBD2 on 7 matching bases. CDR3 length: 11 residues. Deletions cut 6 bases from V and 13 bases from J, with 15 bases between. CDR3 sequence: CASRRGGVLYF. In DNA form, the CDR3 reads TGTGCCAGCAGGAGGGGGGGGGTTCTGTACTTC.

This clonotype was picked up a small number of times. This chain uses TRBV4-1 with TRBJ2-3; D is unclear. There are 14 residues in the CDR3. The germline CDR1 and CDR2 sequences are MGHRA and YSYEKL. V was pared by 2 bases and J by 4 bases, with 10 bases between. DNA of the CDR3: TGCGCCAGCAGCCAACCTTACGGATCAGATACGCAGTATTTT. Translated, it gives CASSQPYGSDTQYF.

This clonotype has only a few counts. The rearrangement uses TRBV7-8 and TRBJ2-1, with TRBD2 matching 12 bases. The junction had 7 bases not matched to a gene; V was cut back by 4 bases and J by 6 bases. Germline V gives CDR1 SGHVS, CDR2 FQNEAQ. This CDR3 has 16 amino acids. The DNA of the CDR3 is TGTGCCAGCAGCTATAGGACTAGCGGGGTCGGCAATGAGCAGTTCTTC. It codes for CASSYRTSGVGNEQFF.

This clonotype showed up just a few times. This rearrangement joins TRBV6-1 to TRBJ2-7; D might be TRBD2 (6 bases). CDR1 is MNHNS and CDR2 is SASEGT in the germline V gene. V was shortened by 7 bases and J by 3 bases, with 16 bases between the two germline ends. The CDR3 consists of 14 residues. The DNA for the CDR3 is TGTGCCAGCACCTTTAGCGGAAACGGCTACGAGCAGTACTTC. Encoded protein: CASTFSGNGYEQYF.

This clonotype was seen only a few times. The CDR3 loop is CASSQAPTVDQPQHF. The CDR3 DNA follows: TGTGCCAGCAGCCAAGCTCCGACCGTAGATCAGCCCCAGCATTTT. The rearrangement uses TRBV3-1 and TRBJ1-5, with no clear D. The CDR3 is 15 amino acids. Germline CDR1 LGHDT, CDR2 YNNKEL (reference sequence). V was pared by 1 base and J by 5 bases, with 12 bases between.

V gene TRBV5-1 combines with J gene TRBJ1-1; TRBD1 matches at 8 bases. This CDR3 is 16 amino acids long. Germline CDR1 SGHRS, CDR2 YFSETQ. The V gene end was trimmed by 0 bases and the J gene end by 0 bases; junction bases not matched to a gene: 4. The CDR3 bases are TGCGCCAGCAGCTTGGGGCCGGACAGGGTGAACACTGAAGCTTTCTTT. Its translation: CASSLGPDRVNTEAFF.

The CDR3 DNA reads as TGCGCCAGCAGCTTGGCGGAGGCTAGCGGGAGGCAAGAGACCCAGTACTTC. This encodes CASSLAEASGRQETQYF. This chain joins TRBV5-1 and TRBJ2-5; 11 positions agree with TRBD2. Germline loops: CDR1 SGHRS, CDR2 YFSETQ. The CDR3 runs to 17 residues. After removal of 0 bases from V and 2 bases from J, the junction contained 6 bases not matched to a gene.

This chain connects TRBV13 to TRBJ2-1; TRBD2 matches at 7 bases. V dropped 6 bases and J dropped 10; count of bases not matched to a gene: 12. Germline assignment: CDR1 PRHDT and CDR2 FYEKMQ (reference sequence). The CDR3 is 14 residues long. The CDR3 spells CASRRYSSSGEQFF. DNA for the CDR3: TGTGCCAGCAGGCGTTACTCCTCTAGCGGCGAGCAGTTCTTC.